This T cell receptor (beta chain) was captured in a study of T cell repertoires in cytomegalovirus infection. Background on the study: HLA-C-restricted CMV epitopes, recently identified, and well-studied HLA-B-restricted ones were used by the study. Evidence of both CMV infection and a matching HLA type came from public TCR beta signatures.

As regards this clonotype: The target antigen is unknown.

Study results and caveats: HLA-C-restricted CMV clonotypes gave the most frequent clonotype in two of eight donors. The cumulative frequency of public TCR beta families identified carriers of CMV plus the relevant HLA.

Each CDR3 protein is one row after TCRdb ran MiXCR on the reads. The table records hundreds of thousands of distinct CDR3 sequences, roughly 30% of them present only once. This TCR was recovered from a human donor in good health (CMV status not recorded). Some clones in this sample may be carry-over from other donors' samples. Here the sequenced sample was cultured CD8+ T cells from PBMCs, taken from culture after CMV antigen stimulation.

The CDR3 sequence is CSVDVEGWAQYF. CDR3 nucleotide sequence: TGCAGCGTTGACGTTGAGGGGTGGGCCCAGTACTTC. This sequence joins TRBV29-1 and TRBJ2-5; D might be TRBD1 or TRBD2, each matching 5 bases. In germline, CDR1 is SQVTM, CDR2 ANQGSEA. The CDR3 extends over 12 amino acids. Trimming took off 3 bases at V and 9 bases at J, with 14 bases between the two ends.